The sequence of this T cell receptor beta chain was determined in a study of human T cells and chemical hapten exposure. Regarding the study as a whole: Expanded TCRs formed significantly more large CDR3 similarity clusters than controls.

Time point reported: patch test 2, 6 weeks after DPC sensitization. Specified treatment: therapeutic diphenylcyclopropenone sensitization with weekly scalp DPC. A single record per CDR3 protein comes from TCRdb applying MiXCR to the RACE reads. Found here are roughly 69,000 distinct CDR3 sequences, about a tenth of them singletons; the top ten hold around 7%. CDR1 MNHNY and CDR2 SVGAGI come from the germline V gene (reference sequence). V shed 3 bases, J shed 7 bases, and the junction held 5 bases outside the gene matches. This CDR3 comprises 13 residues. This clonotype has more than one count but fewer than ten. The antigen remains unidentified.

The chain uses TRBV6-6 and TRBJ1-1; 7 bases line up with TRBD1. The sequences come from whole blood, collected in connection with sensitization to the hapten diphenylcyclopropenone (DPC). This sequence originates from a woman aged 45-60 years with alopecia areata. Some clones in this sample may be carry-over from other donors' samples. The CDR3 DNA reads TGTGCCAGCAGTTATAGACAGGGCGGTGAAGCTTTCTTT. It translates to CASSYRQGGEAFF.